The 20 T cell receptor beta chains presented below share a single source sample, sequenced in a study of blood T cell repertoires in COVID-19. Profiling relied on immunoSEQ multiplex PCR, and the TCRdb table lists in-frame clones only, not all of them. The sample lists approximately 380,000 clones, 80% to 95% occurring once. The sample was PBMCs or T cells enriched from blood (not recorded which). The receptors here all came from a woman in her forties who had been exposed to COVID-19.

The V gene is TRBV3-1 (or the pseudogene TRBV3-2), the J gene TRBJ2-2, with D perhaps TRBD2 (5 bases). In germline, CDR1 is LGHDT, CDR2 YNNKEL (reference sequence). V was shortened by 0 bases and J by 2 bases, with 16 bases between the two germline ends. This CDR3 is built from 18 residues. The CDR3 DNA is TGTGCCAGCAGCCAAGATCGAGGAGACTATCCTAACACCGGGGAGCTGTTTTTT. It translates to CASSQDRGDYPNTGELFF.

The chain couples TRBV19 to TRBJ2-1; the match to TRBD2 covers 13 bases. This CDR3 has 17 amino acids. The germline gives CDR1 LNHDA, CDR2 SQIVND (reference sequence). J was trimmed by 7 bases and V by 4 bases; bases with no gene match: 10. CDR3 amino acids: CASSRGGLAGYSNEQFF. The DNA of the CDR3 is TGTGCCAGTAGTAGAGGGGGACTAGCGGGATATTCTAATGAGCAGTTCTTC.

The CDR3 DNA sequence: TGTGCCAGCAGCTTGGGACTATGGGATACCTCTAACTATGGCTACACCTTC. Protein sequence: CASSLGLWDTSNYGYTF. The chain couples TRBV5-6 to TRBJ1-2; D is undetermined. The V end lost 0 bases, the J end lost 0 bases, and 15 bases lay between the germline ends. Germline CDR1 SGHDT, CDR2 YYEEEE. The CDR3 is made up of 17 amino acids.

The rearrangement uses TRBV9 and TRBJ1-3; the D gene is possibly TRBD1 (5 bases). CDR1 and CDR2 (germline): SGDLS, YYNGEE. The CDR3 consists of 14 residues. V lost 0 bases and J 8 bases, leaving 12 bases between the germline ends. CDR3 sequence reads: CASSVEGVLDTIYF. The DNA of the CDR3 is TGTGCCAGCAGCGTAGAAGGGGTGTTGGACACCATATATTTT.

The chain combines TRBV7-9 with TRBJ1-1; 7 nucleotides agree with TRBD1. The CDR3 is made up of 12 amino acids. Unmatched junction bases numbered 5, after V lost 6 bases and J lost 7 bases. Germline CDR1 is SEHNR and CDR2 is FQNEAQ (reference sequence). The CDR3 protein is CASRSGGSEAFF. CDR3 bases: TGTGCCAGCAGATCAGGGGGGAGTGAAGCTTTCTTT.

This chain joins TRBV18 and TRBJ2-1, with D possibly TRBD2 on 6 matching bases. The V and J ends lost 0 bases and 10 bases respectively, with 10 bases between them. The germline gives CDR1 KGHSH, CDR2 LQKENI. This CDR3 region has 13 residues. The CDR3 sequence is CASSPPGEEEQFF. The CDR3 coding sequence is TGTGCCAGCTCACCACCAGGGGAGGAGGAGCAGTTCTTC.

This CDR3 reads CASSELWTGGSYEQYF. CDR3 sequence (DNA): TGCGCCAGCAGTGAGCTTTGGACAGGGGGCTCGTACGAGCAGTACTTC. The V gene is TRBV10-2, the J gene TRBJ2-7, with 11 positions matching TRBD1. This CDR3 contains 16 residues. The germline CDR1 and CDR2 sequences are WSHSY and SAAADI. V lost 2 bases to trimming and J lost 4 bases; unmatched junction nucleotides: 7.

This clone occurred once. The V call is TRBV15, the J call TRBJ1-4, with D unresolved. CDR1 LNHNV and CDR2 YYDKDF come from the germline V gene (reference sequence). Trimming pared 3 bases from V and 3 bases from J, leaving 11 bases between. This CDR3 is 15 amino acids long. CDR3 in DNA: TGTGCCACCAGCAGCACTGCGGGGTCTAATGAAAAACTGTTTTTT. Its translation: CATSSTAGSNEKLFF.

This sequence joins TRBV11-3 and TRBJ1-1, with 8 bases fitting TRBD1. The trim removed 6 bases at V and 1 base at J, leaving 1 base unmatched. Germline V gene lookup returns CDR1 SGHNT and CDR2 YENEEA. There are 13 residues in the CDR3. CDR3 bases: TGTGCCAGCAGTGGACAGGGGAACACTGAAGCTTTCTTT. Translating gives CASSGQGNTEAFF. Variable domain in full (rest from reference TRBV11-3 and TRBJ1-1): EAGVVQSPRYKIIEKKQPVAFWCNPISGHNTLYWYLQNLGQGPELLIRYENEEAVDDSQLPKDRFSAERLKGVDSTLKIQPAELGDSAVYLCASSGQGNTEAFFGQGTRLTVV.

This clone was seen only a few times. The chain couples TRBV28 to TRBJ1-1, with D maybe TRBD1 (5 bases). There are 14 residues in the CDR3. Trimming took off 4 bases at V and 0 bases at J, with 9 bases between the two ends. Per germline, CDR1 MDHEN and CDR2 SYDVKM. The CDR3: CASSSAGVNTEAFF. CDR3 nucleotide sequence: TGTGCCAGCAGTTCGGCGGGGGTGAACACTGAAGCTTTCTTT.

The chain links TRBV9 to TRBJ2-5; perhaps TRBD1 as D (5 bases). The germline V and J ends were trimmed by 4 bases and 0 bases, with 7 bases remaining between them. The CDR3 covers 13 residues. Germline values: CDR1 SGDLS, CDR2 YYNGEE. The CDR3 protein is CASSRQYQETQYF. CDR3 DNA sequence: TGTGCCAGCAGCCGACAGTACCAAGAGACCCAGTACTTC.

In its sample, this clone was seen once. V is TRBV6-5 and J is TRBJ1-1; TRBD1 might be the D (6 bases). V lost 9 bases, J lost 0 bases, and 17 bases lay in between. This CDR3 has 15 amino acids. The germline V gene has CDR1 MNHEY and CDR2 SVGAGI. The CDR3 reads CASCRGANMNTEAFF. The DNA of the CDR3 is TGTGCCAGTTGCAGGGGCGCTAACATGAACACTGAAGCTTTCTTT.

The chain has TRBV19 and TRBJ1-2; 7 nucleotides align to TRBD1. Losses at the gene ends were 6 bases for V and 8 bases for J; bases not matched to a gene: 9. Germline-derived CDR1 and CDR2 are LNHDA and SQIVND (reference sequence). This CDR3 is built from 13 residues. CDR3 DNA sequence: TGTGCCAGTAGGGCCGGGACAGCTGGCGGCTACACCTTC. This translates into CASRAGTAGGYTF.

This chain joins TRBV4-1 and TRBJ2-7, with 7 bases fitting TRBD2. The CDR3 has 16 amino acids. The germline V gene has CDR1 MGHRA and CDR2 YSYEKL. V trimming: 11 bases; J trimming: 0 bases; junction bases outside the gene matches: 16. CDR3 DNA sequence: TGCGCCGCTGGAGATCAGTCGGGAGGCCTCTCCTACGAGCAGTACTTC. It codes for CAAGDQSGGLSYEQYF.

The gene calls are TRBV19 and TRBJ1-5, with D possibly being TRBD1 (5 bases). This CDR3 region has 13 residues. V shed 4 bases and J shed 9 bases, with 13 bases lying between them. The germline V gene encodes CDR1 LNHDA and CDR2 SQIVND (reference sequence). This CDR3 reads CASSSGAPWPQHF. Here the CDR3 DNA reads TGTGCCAGTAGTAGTGGGGCCCCATGGCCCCAGCATTTT.

This chain links TRBV2 with TRBJ2-7; 9 bases are shared with TRBD1. Germline trimming cut 8 bases from V and 4 bases from J; bases unmatched to any gene: 6. Germline V gene data show CDR1 as SNHLY and CDR2 as FYNNEI. The CDR3 runs 13 residues. CDR3 sequence reads: CASGDRVSYEQYF. CDR3 DNA: TGTGCCAGCGGGGACAGGGTGAGTTACGAGCAGTACTTC.

The chain links TRBV19 to TRBJ2-5, with 9 nucleotides matching TRBD1. The CDR3 runs to 16 residues. Germline V gene data show CDR1 as LNHDA and CDR2 as SQIVND (reference sequence). After removal of 5 bases from V and 0 bases from J, the junction contained 7 bases not matched to a gene. CDR3: CASSDRGFGYQETQYF. As DNA, the CDR3 is TGTGCCAGTAGTGACAGGGGGTTCGGGTACCAAGAGACCCAGTACTTC.

This clone was counted only a few times. This sequence joins TRBV10-3 and TRBJ2-1; 11 nucleotides line up with TRBD2. The trim removed 3 bases at V and 7 bases at J, leaving 8 bases unmatched. The length of the CDR3 is 16 residues. The germline V gene encodes CDR1 ENHRY and CDR2 SYGVKD. CDR3 nucleotides: TGTGCCATCAGTGACGATAGACTAGCGGGAAATAATGAGCAGTTCTTC. This gives the protein CAISDDRLAGNNEQFF.

The chain uses TRBV7-2 and TRBJ2-1; TRBD2 might be the D (6 bases). The CDR3 length is 15 residues. V dropped 5 bases and J dropped 9 bases, with 20 bases sitting between them. Looked up from germline, CDR1 is SGHTA and CDR2 is FQGNSA. CDR3 loop: CASSPGGAIPIEQFF. The CDR3 DNA follows: TGTGCCAGCAGCCCGGGCGGGGCTATCCCCATTGAGCAGTTCTTC.

The V gene is TRBV25-1, the J gene TRBJ1-6, with 7 bases matching TRBD1. CDR1 MGHDK and CDR2 SYGVNS come from the germline V gene. The CDR3 is 13 amino acids. The junction had 8 bases not matched to a gene; V was cut back by 9 bases and J by 9 bases. DNA of the CDR3: TGTGCCAGTACAAAGCAGGGGGGTTCACCCCTCCACTTT. This gives the protein CASTKQGGSPLHF.